Each of the 19 T cell receptor beta chains below was sequenced from the same sample in a study of response to subunit inactivated influenza vaccine (dated by TCRdb to the late 2010s). Reading the label with the study, this specimen's time point is: 45 days after influenza vaccine administration. Library method: RT-PCR. Sequencing took place on an Illumina HiSeq 2500. Using fastp trimming at Q25 and MiXCR clonotype assembly, TCRdb reanalyzed the public sequencing data and kept in-frame beta chains. Each record represents a unique CDR3 protein, reported with the most common genes and DNA among its rows. For this sample the table gives about 500,000 distinct CDR3 sequences, of which about an eighth were detected only once. The ten most abundant clones make up around 13% of the sample. Sample: PBMCs from blood, taken 45 days after vaccination. The receptor set was obtained from a man in his fifties or sixties who received an inactivated influenza vaccine. Donor details come from another sample of the same person, matched by shared clones.

The chain is built from TRBV12-3 or TRBV12-4 and TRBJ2-1, with 7 bases lining up with TRBD1. The V gene end was trimmed by 10 bases and the J gene end by 10 bases; junction bases not matched to a gene: 19. This CDR3 is 15 amino acids long. The CDR3 sequence is CATRPENRGFGEQFF. For the CDR3, the DNA is TGTGCCACCAGACCTGAGAACAGGGGCTTTGGAGAGCAGTTCTTC.

Ten or more counts support this clonotype. The V call is TRBV29-1, the J call TRBJ2-1, with 8 nucleotides matching TRBD2. The V segment lost 4 bases and the J segment 4 bases; nucleotides outside the gene matches: 9. Germline V gene sequence: CDR1 SQVTM, CDR2 ANQGSEA. The CDR3 length is 15 residues. This chain's CDR3 is CSVGGSGTRYNEQFF. The CDR3 DNA reads as TGCAGCGTTGGGGGTAGCGGGACAAGGTACAATGAGCAGTTCTTC.

This clonotype has at least ten counts. J is TRBJ1-4 and V is TRBV25-1, with D possibly TRBD1 on 5 matching bases. In germline, CDR1 is MGHDK, CDR2 SYGVNS. The CDR3 is 14 amino acids. V lost 4 bases, J lost 8 bases, and 14 bases lay in between. Here the CDR3 reads CASSAQGSGEKLFF. CDR3 nucleotides: TGTGCCAGCAGTGCCCAGGGATCGGGGGAAAAACTGTTTTTT.

The gene calls are TRBV4-1 and TRBJ2-6, with 7 bases matching TRBD1. With 4 bases clipped from V and 0 bases from J, the junction kept 9 bases outside the gene matches. Per the germline V gene, CDR1 is MGHRA and CDR2 is YSYEKL. The length of the CDR3 is 18 residues. CDR3 nucleotides: TGCGCCAGCAGCCGGTTACAGGGGCTCCGCTCTGGGGCCAACGTCCTGACTTTC. The encoded protein is CASSRLQGLRSGANVLTF.

J is TRBJ2-3 and V is TRBV5-1, with D uncertain. V was shortened by 4 bases and J by 2 bases, with 8 bases between the two germline ends. The CDR3 totals 13 residues. The germline V gene has CDR1 SGHRS and CDR2 YFSETQ. The CDR3 bases are TGCGCCAGCAGCACCGACCCCACAGATACGCAGTATTTT. This sequence encodes CASSTDPTDTQYF.

The CDR3 region is CASSQGPGQGRGEQFF. The CDR3 coding sequence is TGCGCCAGCAGCCAAGGGCCGGGACAGGGAAGAGGTGAGCAGTTCTTC. V and J are TRBV4-1 and TRBJ2-1; 9 bases are a match to TRBD1. CDR3 length equals 16 residues. After removal of 1 base from V and 9 bases from J, the junction contained 10 bases not matched to a gene. The germline CDR1 and CDR2 sequences are MGHRA and YSYEKL.

The chain recombines TRBV7-2 with TRBJ2-1; no reliable D call. From germline, CDR1 is SGHTA and CDR2 FQGNSA. The CDR3 is 16 amino acids. V was trimmed by 7 bases and J by 0 bases, leaving 16 bases between them. The CDR3 DNA is TGTGCCAGCACCCTATGGCGCGGAAGCTCCTACAATGAGCAGTTCTTC. Protein sequence: CASTLWRGSSYNEQFF.

V gene TRBV20-1 combines with J gene TRBJ2-7, with D maybe TRBD2 (7 bases). The germline V gene encodes CDR1 DFQATT and CDR2 SNEGSKA (reference sequence). V was pared by 6 bases and J by 3 bases, with 24 bases between. This CDR3 region has 16 residues. CDR3 in DNA: TGCAGTGCGCAAGATCTCACGGCGGGGGCCTTCTACGAGCAGTACTTC. Its protein product is CSAQDLTAGAFYEQYF.

V and J are TRBV29-1 and TRBJ2-1; 10 positions match TRBD2. The CDR3 consists of 15 residues. CDR1 and CDR2 (germline): SQVTM, ANQGSEA. V was pared by 4 bases and J by 6 bases, with 9 bases of the junction left unmatched. This CDR3 reads CSVAASGGLFNEQFF. The CDR3 region has the DNA TGCAGCGTTGCTGCTAGCGGGGGTCTCTTCAATGAGCAGTTCTTC.

The chain carries TRBV12-3 or TRBV12-4 and TRBJ2-2, with TRBD2 matching 8 bases. This CDR3 has 14 amino acids. After removal of 8 bases from V and 3 bases from J, the junction contained 5 bases not matched to a gene. As DNA, the CDR3 is TGTGCCAGCCGCTTCGGGGGGGACACCGGGGAGCTGTTTTTT. Translation: CASRFGGDTGELFF.

The chain combines TRBV5-1 with TRBJ2-7; 8 positions agree with TRBD2. Looked up from germline, CDR1 is SGHRS and CDR2 is YFSETQ. V lost 5 bases and J lost 0; bases outside the gene matches: 7. This CDR3 comprises 15 residues. CDR3 protein: CASSPGGTVSYEQYF. The CDR3 region has the DNA TGCGCCAGCAGTCCGGGAGGGACTGTCTCCTACGAGCAGTACTTC.

J is TRBJ2-3 and V is TRBV25-1; 7 nucleotides align to TRBD1. There are 13 residues in the CDR3. Germline loops: CDR1 MGHDK, CDR2 SYGVNS. Losses at the gene ends were 8 bases for V and 3 bases for J; bases not matched to a gene: 5. The CDR3 coding sequence is TGTGCCAGCTACGGACAGGAGACAGATACGCAGTATTTT. Residues: CASYGQETDTQYF. Filled out from reference TRBV25-1 and TRBJ2-3, the complete variable domain reads EADIYQTPRYLVIGTGKKITLECSQTMGHDKMYWYQQDPGMELHLIHYSYGVNSTEKGDLSSESTVSRIRTEHFPLTLESARPSHTSQYLCASYGQETDTQYFGPGTRLTVL.

V is TRBV6-2 or TRBV6-3 and J is TRBJ1-5; D possibly corresponds to TRBD1 (5 bases). Between the trimmed V and J ends, which lost 4 bases and 3 bases, there was a span of 10 bases. This CDR3 has 14 residues. The V gene's germline CDR1 is MNHEY and CDR2 SVGEGT. For the CDR3, the DNA is TGTGCCAGCAGTTGGGACGTCTACAATCAGCCCCAGCATTTT. Protein product: CASSWDVYNQPQHF.

The chain carries TRBV7-2 and TRBJ2-5; 10 nucleotides match TRBD2. Germline CDR1 is SGHTA and CDR2 is FQGNSA. After removal of 5 bases from V and 0 bases from J, the junction contained 3 bases not matched to a gene. The CDR3 is 15 amino acids. Here the CDR3 DNA reads TGTGCCAGCAGCGTTAGCGGGGGGAACCAAGAGACCCAGTACTTC. Protein: CASSVSGGNQETQYF.

The sample holds a few counts of this clonotype. The V call is TRBV10-3, the J call TRBJ2-7, with TRBD1 as a possible D gene (5 bases). Germline CDR1 and CDR2: ENHRY and SYGVKD. V dropped 6 bases and J dropped 4 bases, with 19 bases sitting between them. This CDR3 comprises 15 residues. This CDR3 reads CAIRDNRPPDYEQYF. The CDR3 DNA is TGTGCCATCAGAGACAACAGGCCCCCAGATTACGAGCAGTACTTC.

This clonotype has more than one count but fewer than ten. This chain links TRBV12-3 or TRBV12-4 with TRBJ2-7, with a tentative D call TRBD2 (5 bases). V was clipped by 5 bases and J by 11 bases, with 16 bases between them. The CDR3 runs to 12 residues. CDR3 amino acids: CASSLGSGNEYF. The CDR3 nucleotides read TGTGCCAGCAGTCTCGGGTCGGGGAACGAGTACTTC.

The J gene is TRBJ2-7, the V gene TRBV4-3; no clear D gene. Germline lookup yields CDR1 LGHNA and CDR2 YSLEER. V was trimmed by 0 bases and J by 6 bases, leaving 6 bases between them. The CDR3 sequence is 12 residues long. The CDR3 DNA reads TGCGCCAGCAGCCAAGAGGGTGTCGAGCAGTACTTC. It translates to CASSQEGVEQYF.

This chain uses TRBV27 with TRBJ2-1, with 8 bases matching TRBD1. Looked up from germline, CDR1 is MNHEY and CDR2 is SMNVEV (reference sequence). The CDR3 runs 15 residues. J gave up 6 bases and V 6 bases, and 10 bases lay outside the gene matches. The CDR3 DNA reads as TGTGCCAGCAGCCCCGGGACAGGTTTAACCAATGAGCAGTTCTTC. This sequence encodes CASSPGTGLTNEQFF.

This chain connects TRBV12-3 or TRBV12-4 to TRBJ2-1; TRBD2 aligns across 7 bases. The CDR3 extends over 17 amino acids. With 7 bases clipped from V and 3 bases from J, the junction kept 15 bases outside the gene matches. The CDR3 DNA sequence: TGTGCCAGCATCCCCCCAAACCGGGGAGGGGACTACAATGAGCAGTTCTTC. Translation: CASIPPNRGGDYNEQFF.